This T cell receptor beta chain appears in the sequencing data of a study of T cell changes during pregnancy in multiple sclerosis. The germline V gene encodes CDR1 SGHVS and CDR2 FNYEAQ. The V and J ends lost 7 bases and 2 bases, in that order; junction bases with no gene match: 6. The CDR3 spans 15 residues. This clone came up a few times. Using immunoSEQ multiplex PCR, the repertoire was profiled, and TCRdb retains in-frame clones only, with some absent. The data hold tens of thousands of clones, with around 85% observed a single time. The source material was peripheral blood, sampled before pregnancy. The chain links TRBV7-6 to TRBJ2-2; 8 bases match TRBD2. This sequence originates from a female donor with multiple sclerosis, enrolled in a pregnancy study. The CDR3 region is CASTHRGGNTGELFF. CDR3 sequence (DNA): TGTGCCAGCACCCACCGGGGGGGCAACACCGGGGAGCTGTTTTTT. The complete variable domain, with remaining parts taken from reference TRBV7-6 and TRBJ2-2, reads GAGVSQSPRYKVTKRGQDVALRCDPISGHVSLYWYRQALGQGPEFLTYFNYEAQQDKSGLPNDRFSAERPEGSISTLTIQRTEQRDSAMYRCASTHRGGNTGELFFGEGSRLTVL.